Presented here are 28 T cell receptor beta chains from one specimen sequenced in a study of CD8+CD57+ T cells in acquired aplastic anemia. By flow cytometry, patients selected for sequencing had shown an expansion of CD8+CD57+ cells. Investigators profiled TCR beta VDJ and CDR3 from genomic DNA template. A single record per CDR3 protein comes from TCRdb applying MiXCR to the reads. Of some 150,000 distinct CDR3 sequences in the sample, 71% were seen once. The sample was sorted CD4+, CD8+, or CD8+CD57+ T cells (not recorded which) from PBMCs. The receptors were sampled from a human donor with aplastic anemia.

This clonotype was observed a few times. The chain's CDR3 is CASSSGQVNSPLHF. DNA of the CDR3: TGTGCCAGCAGCTCGGGACAGGTGAATTCACCCCTCCACTTT. V is TRBV7-3 and J is TRBJ1-6; 8 bases agree with TRBD1. This CDR3 contains 14 residues. J was trimmed by 7 bases and V by 4 bases; bases with no gene match: 3. Germline assignment: CDR1 SGHTA and CDR2 FQGTGA.

V gene TRBV7-2 combines with J gene TRBJ1-4; TRBD1 might be the D (6 bases). The V gene lost 5 bases and the J gene lost 14 bases, with 15 bases spanning the gap. The germline V gene encodes CDR1 SGHTA and CDR2 FQGNSA. The CDR3 runs to 12 residues. CDR3: CASSPDRKGLFF. The CDR3, as DNA: TGTGCCAGCAGCCCCGACAGGAAAGGGCTGTTTTTT.

The gene calls are TRBV9 and TRBJ2-7; D is uncertain. The CDR3 loop spans 13 amino acids. The germline CDR1 and CDR2 sequences are SGDLS and YYNGEE. The V and J ends lost 3 bases and 3 bases respectively, with 10 bases between them. CDR3 protein: CASSAQLSYEQYF. CDR3 in DNA: TGTGCCAGCAGCGCCCAACTGAGCTACGAGCAGTACTTC.

This clonotype was seen once. Mismatch with germline at one junction end may stem from a read error. The chain joins TRBV5-5 to TRBJ1-2; D might be TRBD1 (5 bases). The germline CDR1 and CDR2 sequences are SGHKS and YYEKEE (reference sequence). This CDR3 region has 15 residues. DNA for the CDR3: TGCGCCAGCAGCTGGGGGTCGATGGCTAACTATGGCTACACCTTC. Translation: CASSWGSMANYGYTF.

V usage is TRBV10-3 and J usage is TRBJ1-6; D remains ambiguous. The germline gives CDR1 ENHRY, CDR2 SYGVKD. V lost 0 bases and J lost 14, with 11 bases in between. CDR3 length equals 13 residues. The DNA for the CDR3 is TGTGCCATCAGTGAGTCGACCCCGGCGGCCCTCCACTTT. This gives the protein CAISESTPAALHF.

V gene TRBV5-1 combines with J gene TRBJ2-7; possible D gene TRBD1, 6 bases. The V end was cut by 0 bases, the J end by 3 bases, with 10 bases between. The germline CDR1 and CDR2 sequences are SGHRS and YFSETQ. The CDR3 has 14 residues. The CDR3 region has the DNA TGCGCCAGCAGCTTGGAACAGGGCTACTACGAGCAGTACTTC. Translation gives CASSLEQGYYEQYF.

The sample holds a few counts of this clonotype. This rearrangement joins TRBV20-1 to TRBJ1-2; no clear D gene. Deletions cut 0 bases from V and 4 bases from J, with 18 bases between. CDR1 and CDR2 (germline): DFQATT, SNEGSKA (reference sequence). The CDR3 contains 16 residues. The CDR3 is CSARDRTSDLVYGYTF. As DNA, the CDR3 is TGCAGTGCTAGAGATCGAACAAGCGATCTAGTCTATGGCTACACCTTC.

This clonotype has a handful of counts. The gene calls are TRBV29-1 and TRBJ2-7; 7 bases map to TRBD1. CDR3 length: 12 residues. Trimming removed 8 bases from V and 2 bases from J; junction bases left unmatched: 6. CDR1 is SQVTM, CDR2 ANQGSEA, per germline. This CDR3 is CSTSGTAYEQYF. The CDR3, as DNA: TGCAGCACATCCGGGACAGCCTACGAGCAGTACTTC.

The chain has TRBV7-8 and TRBJ1-3; 7 bases align to TRBD1. The germline CDR1 and CDR2 sequences are SGHVS and FQNEAQ. With V trimmed by 5 bases and J by 4 bases, 5 bases remained unmatched. This CDR3 region has 14 residues. The CDR3 here is CASSLDRVGNTIYF. CDR3 in DNA: TGTGCCAGCAGCCTAGACAGGGTGGGAAACACCATATATTTT. Full variable domain (remainder filled in from reference TRBV7-8 and TRBJ1-3): GAGVSQSPRYKVAKRGQDVALRCDPISGHVSLFWYQQALGQGPEFLTYFQNEAQLDKSGLPSDRFFAERPEGSVSTLKIQRTQQEDSAVYLCASSLDRVGNTIYFGEGSWLTVV.

The chain combines TRBV5-4 with TRBJ2-2; D is uncertain. Trimming shortened V by 0 bases and J by 8 bases, and 8 bases separated the two germline ends. The CDR3 extends over 13 amino acids. Per germline, CDR1 SGHNT and CDR2 YYREEE (reference sequence). The CDR3 nucleotides read TGTGCCAGCAGCTTGGGGTACGAAGGGGAGCTGTTTTTT. It codes for CASSLGYEGELFF.

The gene calls are TRBV7-2 and TRBJ1-6; TRBD1 matches at 8 bases. V lost 2 bases to trimming and J lost 10 bases; unmatched junction nucleotides: 7. The CDR3 is 15 residues long. The germline CDR1 and CDR2 sequences are SGHTA and FQGNSA. For the CDR3, the DNA is TGTGCCAGCAGCTTAACCGGGCCAGGGGGCTCACCCCTCCACTTT. Its translation is CASSLTGPGGSPLHF.

This clonotype was observed many times. The genes are TRBV7-6 and TRBJ1-5; a weak D match, TRBD1 (5 bases). The V gene's germline CDR1 is SGHVS and CDR2 FNYEAQ. Trimming removed 8 bases from V and 1 base from J, with 9 bases in between. The CDR3 runs 13 residues. This CDR3 reads CASQGGSNQPQHF. The CDR3 nucleotides read TGTGCCAGCCAGGGAGGCAGCAATCAGCCCCAGCATTTT.

About this clonotype itself: A much larger clone differs by one base, so this may be a read error. V usage is TRBV4-1 and J usage is TRBJ2-4; D remains unclear. From germline, CDR1 is MGHRA and CDR2 YSYEKL. This CDR3 is 14 amino acids long. The CDR3 spells CAGSQDRTPNIQYF. The CDR3 nucleotides are TGCGCCGGCAGCCAAGATAGGACCCCAAACATTCAGTACTTC.

This chain links TRBV7-9 with TRBJ2-1, with D perhaps TRBD2 (6 bases). This CDR3 contains 13 residues. V was pared by 3 bases and J by 7 bases, with 10 bases between. CDR1 is SEHNR, CDR2 FQNEAQ, per germline (reference sequence). CDR3 sequence (DNA): TGTGCCAGCAGCTTTGGGGGGTTGAATGAGCAGTTCTTC. It specifies CASSFGGLNEQFF.

A few counts support this clonotype. The J gene is TRBJ2-7, the V gene TRBV11-2, with 8 nucleotides matching TRBD1. V shed 9 bases and J 1 base; nucleotides not matched to a gene: 8. The CDR3 consists of 14 residues. Germline CDR1 is SGHAT and CDR2 is FQNNGV. In DNA, the CDR3 is TGTGCCAGTAGTTTCGGGACAGGTTCCTACGAGCAGTACTTC. This sequence encodes CASSFGTGSYEQYF.

This CDR3 reads CASSTTADVTTEAFF. CDR3 in DNA: TGTGCCAGTAGTACAACAGCTGATGTAACCACTGAAGCTTTCTTT. This chain links TRBV19 with TRBJ1-1, with D hard to call. CDR1 LNHDA and CDR2 SQIVND come from the germline V gene (reference sequence). This CDR3 spans 15 amino acids. Trimming cost V 4 bases and J 4 bases, with 16 bases left between them.

This clonotype came up many times. The J gene is TRBJ2-6, the V gene TRBV28; no definite D call. The V gene's germline CDR1 is MDHEN and CDR2 SYDVKM. V lost 10 bases and J 2 bases, leaving 15 bases between the germline ends. The CDR3 runs to 15 residues. The CDR3 region has the DNA TGTGCCACCTCGGACGGAGAACCTGGGGCCAACGTCCTGACTTTC. Encoded protein: CATSDGEPGANVLTF.

The chain carries TRBV9 and TRBJ1-2; TRBD1 matches 7 bases. Losses at the gene ends were 4 bases for V and 1 base for J; bases not matched to a gene: 10. CDR3 length: 16 amino acids. Germline CDR1 and CDR2: SGDLS and YYNGEE. CDR3 amino acids: CASSLGRGRGNYGYTF. The CDR3 DNA reads TGTGCCAGCAGCTTAGGAAGGGGGCGAGGTAACTATGGCTACACCTTC.

This chain links TRBV25-1 with TRBJ1-1; 9 bases agree with TRBD1. Germline trimming cut 7 bases from V and 11 bases from J; bases unmatched to any gene: 17. Germline values: CDR1 MGHDK, CDR2 SYGVNS. The CDR3 sequence is 15 residues long. This chain's CDR3 is CASIGTGREEVGAFF. Written as DNA, the CDR3 is TGTGCCAGCATCGGGACAGGGAGAGAGGAGGTTGGGGCTTTCTTT.

This clonotype was picked up many times. This rearrangement joins TRBV11-2 to TRBJ2-7; 7 positions agree with TRBD2. Germline V gene sequence: CDR1 SGHAT, CDR2 FQNNGV. The CDR3 has 15 amino acids. J gave up 3 bases and V 5 bases, and 10 bases lay outside the gene matches. The CDR3 protein is CASSTPGRALYEQYF. The CDR3 DNA reads as TGTGCCAGCAGCACCCCGGGGAGGGCCCTCTACGAGCAGTACTTC. The full variable domain, rest sourced from reference TRBV11-2 and TRBJ2-7, is EAGVAQSPRYKIIEKRQSVAFWCNPISGHATLYWYQQILGQGPKLLIQFQNNGVVDDSQLPKDRFSAERLKGVDSTLKIQPAKLEDSAVYLCASSTPGRALYEQYFGPGTRLTVT.

The gene calls are TRBV29-1 and TRBJ1-1; 10 nucleotides line up with TRBD1. The J segment lost 5 bases and the V segment lost 6 bases, leaving 6 bases of the junction unmatched. Germline lookup yields CDR1 SQVTM and CDR2 ANQGSEA. This CDR3 region has 13 residues. Here the CDR3 reads CSVTGGAETEAFF. The CDR3 region has the DNA TGCAGCGTGACAGGGGGCGCGGAAACTGAAGCTTTCTTT.

A single count supports this clonotype. CDR3 bases: TGTGCCAGCAGCGTGGGGGGGGCCCACGAGCAGTACTTC. This codes for CASSVGGAHEQYF. The chain joins TRBV9 to TRBJ2-7; maybe TRBD2 (7 bases). This CDR3 spans 13 amino acids. Trimming shortened V by 2 bases and J by 5 bases, and 11 bases separated the two germline ends. CDR1 is SGDLS, CDR2 YYNGEE, per germline.

This clonotype appeared a few times. The V gene is TRBV5-8, the J gene TRBJ2-7; no definite D call. From germline, CDR1 is SGHTS and CDR2 YDEGEE. The CDR3 contains 11 residues. V lost 3 bases and J 2 bases, leaving 3 bases between the germline ends. The CDR3: CASSYPYEQYF. The CDR3 DNA is TGTGCCAGCAGCTACCCCTACGAGCAGTACTTC.

The J gene is TRBJ2-7, the V gene TRBV15; 7 nucleotides match TRBD1. Germline V gene lookup returns CDR1 LNHNV and CDR2 YYDKDF (reference sequence). Trimming cost V 5 bases and J 3 bases; bases outside gene matches: 7. This CDR3 is 14 amino acids long. CDR3 amino acids: CATSGLQGLYEQYF. The CDR3 coding sequence is TGTGCCACCAGCGGGTTACAGGGGCTCTACGAGCAGTACTTC.

The chain employs TRBV7-8 and TRBJ2-5, with TRBD2 as a possible D gene (6 bases). CDR1 and CDR2 (germline): SGHVS, FQNEAQ. Trimming took off 0 bases at V and 1 base at J, with 15 bases between the two ends. The CDR3 extends over 17 amino acids. In DNA form, the CDR3 reads TGTGCCAGCAGCTTAGCCCCACTCGGGGGAACCCAAGAGACCCAGTACTTC. Its protein is CASSLAPLGGTQETQYF.

This rearrangement joins TRBV20-1 to TRBJ2-7, with 10 bases that match TRBD2. Germline V gene sequence: CDR1 DFQATT, CDR2 SNEGSKA (reference sequence). V shed 5 bases, J shed 1 base, and the junction held 8 bases outside the gene matches. The CDR3 length is 15 residues. Here the CDR3 reads CSAWTSGGGSYEQYF. CDR3 DNA: TGCAGTGCTTGGACTAGCGGAGGTGGGTCCTACGAGCAGTACTTC.

This chain joins TRBV19 and TRBJ1-2, with unresolved D. This CDR3 is 14 amino acids long. Germline V gives CDR1 LNHDA, CDR2 SQIVND (reference sequence). Trimming shortened V by 7 bases and J by 1 base, and 13 bases separated the two germline ends. Here the CDR3 reads CASTYTELNYGYTF. Written as DNA, the CDR3 is TGTGCCAGTACCTATACCGAGCTTAACTATGGCTACACCTTC.

Only a few counts were recorded for this clonotype. The gene calls are TRBV6-1 and TRBJ2-7, with TRBD2 matching over 7 bases. Germline V CDR1 and CDR2: MNHNS, SASEGT. V trimming: 6 bases; J trimming: 5 bases; junction bases outside the gene matches: 4. The CDR3 sequence is 12 residues long. The DNA for the CDR3 is TGTGCCAGCAGCGTGGGAGGGGACGAGCAGTACTTC. Encoded protein: CASSVGGDEQYF.